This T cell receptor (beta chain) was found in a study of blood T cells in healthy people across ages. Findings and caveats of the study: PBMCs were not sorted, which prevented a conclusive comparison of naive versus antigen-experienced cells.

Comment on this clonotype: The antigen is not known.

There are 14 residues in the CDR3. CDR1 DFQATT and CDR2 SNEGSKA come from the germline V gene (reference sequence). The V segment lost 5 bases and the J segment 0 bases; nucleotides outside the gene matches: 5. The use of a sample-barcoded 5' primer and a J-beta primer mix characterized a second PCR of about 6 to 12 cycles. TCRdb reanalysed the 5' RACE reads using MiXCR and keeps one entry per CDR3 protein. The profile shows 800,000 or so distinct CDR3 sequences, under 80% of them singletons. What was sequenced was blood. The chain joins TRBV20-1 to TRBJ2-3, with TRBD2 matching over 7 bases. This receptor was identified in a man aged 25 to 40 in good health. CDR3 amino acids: CSAFTGGSTDTQYF. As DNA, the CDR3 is TGCAGTGCTTTCACGGGAGGTAGCACAGATACGCAGTATTTT.